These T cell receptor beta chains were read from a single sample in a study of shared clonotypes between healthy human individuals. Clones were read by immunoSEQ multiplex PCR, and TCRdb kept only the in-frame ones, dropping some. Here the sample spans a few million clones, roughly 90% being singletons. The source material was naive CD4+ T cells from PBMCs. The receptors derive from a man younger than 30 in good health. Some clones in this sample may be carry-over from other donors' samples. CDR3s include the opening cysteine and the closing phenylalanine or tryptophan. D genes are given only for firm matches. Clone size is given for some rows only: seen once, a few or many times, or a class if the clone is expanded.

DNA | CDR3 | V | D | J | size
TGTGCCAGCAGCTGGGCAGGTGATACGCAGTATTTT | CASSWAGDTQYF | TRBV7-2 | . | TRBJ2-3 | .
TGTGCCAGCAGGCGGGAGGGCGCCTACGAGCAGTACTTC | CASRREGAYEQYF | TRBV6-5 | TRBD2 | TRBJ2-7 | .
TGTGCCTCGGACGCCAACGGGTACGAGCAGTACTTC | CASDANGYEQYF | TRBV7-9 | . | TRBJ2-7 | .
TGTGCCAGCAGCTTGAAGGGACAGGGGCCCACCGGGGAGCTGTTTTTT | CASSLKGQGPTGELFF | TRBV5-4 | TRBD1 | TRBJ2-2 | once
TGTGCCATTAGCGGCAGGGGATTAACCGGGGAGCTGTTTTTT | CAISGRGLTGELFF | TRBV2 | . | TRBJ2-2 | .
TGTGCCAGCCACAGGGGTTCTGGGGCCAACGTCCTGACTTTC | CASHRGSGANVLTF | TRBV6-5 | TRBD1 | TRBJ2-6 | .
TGTGCCAGCAGCGTAGGTGTACTAGCGGGAGTTGAGCAGTTCTTC | CASSVGVLAGVEQFF | TRBV9 | TRBD2 | TRBJ2-1 | .
TGTGCCTGGAGTCTGGGGGCGAACACTGAAGCTTTCTTT | CAWSLGANTEAFF | TRBV30 | . | TRBJ1-1 | .
TGTGCCAGCAAGGGGACCAACGGCCCCGGAGAGACCCAGTACTTC | CASKGTNGPGETQYF | TRBV6-5 | . | TRBJ2-5 | .
TGCAGCGTTGGTAGACTAGCGGGGCCCGCAATGAACAATACGCAGTATTTT | CSVGRLAGPAMNNTQYF | TRBV29-1 | TRBD2 | TRBJ2-3 | .
TGTGCCAGCAGCAGGACAGGGGGTTCTGAAGAGACCCAGTACTTC | CASSRTGGSEETQYF | TRBV6-5 | TRBD1 | TRBJ2-5 | .
TGTGCCAGCAGGGACAGGGGCGCGAACACTGAAGCTTTCTTT | CASRDRGANTEAFF | TRBV7-9 | TRBD1 | TRBJ1-1 | .
TGTGCCATCAGTGAGATTTCCGAGCGGGAGGGAGATACGCAGTATTTT | CAISEISEREGDTQYF | TRBV10-3 | TRBD2 | TRBJ2-3 | .
TGTGCCAGCAGCTTAGACGGGAGAGAGGACGAGCAGTACTTC | CASSLDGREDEQYF | TRBV7-2 | . | TRBJ2-7 | .
TGTGCCAGTAGGATTTACAGAATCCCTGGAAACACCATATATTTT | CASRIYRIPGNTIYF | TRBV19 | . | TRBJ1-3 | .
TGTGCCTGGGGACCACCGGACAGAATGAACACTGAAGCTTTCTTT | CAWGPPDRMNTEAFF | TRBV30 | . | TRBJ1-1 | few
TGTGCCAGCAGCTTGGTCCAAACTAATGAAAAACTGTTTTTT | CASSLVQTNEKLFF | TRBV5-6 | . | TRBJ1-4 | once
TGTGCCAGCAGCTCGGGACGGCTGACCGGGGAGCTGTTTTTT | CASSSGRLTGELFF | TRBV7-9 | . | TRBJ2-2 | .
TGTGCCAGCTCCCCAGGGACCGAGTCCTACGAGCAGTACTTC | CASSPGTESYEQYF | TRBV18 | . | TRBJ2-7 | once
TGTGCCAGCAGTTTCAACAGGAAAACCTACGAGCAGTACTTC | CASSFNRKTYEQYF | TRBV6-5 | . | TRBJ2-7 | once
TGTGCCACCAGCAGAACACAGGGGGGCGGTGAAAAACTGTTTTTT | CATSRTQGGGEKLFF | TRBV15 | TRBD1 | TRBJ1-4 | .
TGTGCCAGCAGTGAAAATCTAGGCGGAGGAGCTTTCTTT | CASSENLGGGAFF | TRBV25-1 | . | TRBJ1-1 | .
TGTGCCAGCAGTTACACTAGGGGCTACGAGCAGTACTTC | CASSYTRGYEQYF | TRBV6-5 | . | TRBJ2-7 | .
TGTGCCAGCAGTTTCCCCGGGACTAGCGGGAGCAGCACCGGGGAGCTGTTTTTT | CASSFPGTSGSSTGELFF | TRBV28 | TRBD2 | TRBJ2-2 | .
TGTGCCAGCAGCTCAGGAGGACAGGGCTCTGGCTACACCTTC | CASSSGGQGSGYTF | TRBV7-3 | TRBD1 | TRBJ1-2 | .
TGTGCCAGCAGCGTAACGAACACAGATACGCAGTATTTT | CASSVTNTDTQYF | TRBV9 | . | TRBJ2-3 | .
TGTGCCAGCACTCGGGAAAGCAATGAGCAGTTCTTC | CASTRESNEQFF | TRBV2 | . | TRBJ2-1 | .
TGTGCCATCAGGGAGGGTGGGGCAGATACGCAGTATTTT | CAIREGGADTQYF | TRBV10-3 | . | TRBJ2-3 | .
TGTGCCAGCAGCTTTCTCTCGGGGGAACAGCCCCAGCATTTT | CASSFLSGEQPQHF | TRBV5-6 | . | TRBJ1-5 | once
TGCGCCAGCAGCCAACAAGGCGCTAGGAGTGAAGCTTTCTTT | CASSQQGARSEAFF | TRBV4-1 | . | TRBJ1-1 | few
TGTGCCAGCAGTCGACTGGGGGGCAGGGGGCGCGGGCAAGAGACCCAGTACTTC | CASSRLGGRGRGQETQYF | TRBV11-1 | TRBD1 | TRBJ2-5 | .
TGTGCCAGCACTCAGGGGGCTGGGCGGCACGAGCAGTACTTC | CASTQGAGRHEQYF | TRBV14 | TRBD1 | TRBJ2-7 | .
TGTGCCAGCTCACCAGAGGGGGTGAACACCGGGGAGCTGTTTTTT | CASSPEGVNTGELFF | TRBV18 | . | TRBJ2-2 | .
TGTGCCAGTAGTAATTCGGGCAGACTATACTTCATGAACACTGAAGCTTTCTTT | CASSNSGRLYFMNTEAFF | TRBV19 | . | TRBJ1-1 | .
TGTGCCAGCAGCCGAACGCCAGGTTCCTCTGGAAACACCATATATTTT | CASSRTPGSSGNTIYF | TRBV7-2 | . | TRBJ1-3 | once
TGTGCCAGCAGTTGGGCCCCGACAGGTTCTGGGGCCAACGTCCTGACTTTC | CASSWAPTGSGANVLTF | TRBV28 | . | TRBJ2-6 | .
TGTGCCAGCAGTTTATTTCGGGGGCTGGGAAACACCATATATTTT | CASSLFRGLGNTIYF | TRBV28 | . | TRBJ1-3 | .
TGTGCCAGCAGTTTAACCCTCTTGGAGGGGACCAAAAACATTCAGTACTTC | CASSLTLLEGTKNIQYF | TRBV28 | . | TRBJ2-4 | once
TGTGCCAGCAGCACGGGACAACAAACAACTAATGAAAAACTGTTTTTT | CASSTGQQTTNEKLFF | TRBV7-9 | . | TRBJ1-4 | .
TGCGCCAGCAGCCAAGCCCCCAAGCGGGAGGTCTACAATGAGCAGTTCTTC | CASSQAPKREVYNEQFF | TRBV4-1 | TRBD2 | TRBJ2-1 | .
TGTGCCAGCAGCGCCCGCGTTACTAGCACTGAGCAGTTCTTC | CASSARVTSTEQFF | TRBV9 | . | TRBJ2-1 | .
TGTGCCAGCAGTTTTGGACAGTATGGCTACACCTTC | CASSFGQYGYTF | TRBV6-5 | . | TRBJ1-2 | .
TGTGCCAGCAGCACCCGGACAGGGGGCTGGGAGACCCAGTACTTC | CASSTRTGGWETQYF | TRBV7-3 | TRBD1 | TRBJ2-5 | .
TGTGCCACCAGCAGAGGGGGACAGGGGGCTCAAGAGACCCAGTACTTC | CATSRGGQGAQETQYF | TRBV15 | TRBD1 | TRBJ2-5 | .
TGTGCCAGCATTTCCAACAGGGGACGCGGGTTGAACACCGGGGAGCTGTTTTTT | CASISNRGRGLNTGELFF | TRBV28 | TRBD1 | TRBJ2-2 | .
TGTGCCAGCAGCCGTGGGACACCCCCGCCGGGGACTGAAGCTTTCTTT | CASSRGTPPPGTEAFF | TRBV5-4 | . | TRBJ1-1 | .
TGTGCCAGCAGTTTAGCGGGACAGGGGGCGAATGAAGCTTTCTTT | CASSLAGQGANEAFF | TRBV28 | TRBD1 | TRBJ1-1 | .
TGTGCCAGCAGCACATCCGGGGCGGGCACCGGGGAGCTGTTTTTT | CASSTSGAGTGELFF | TRBV27 | . | TRBJ2-2 | .
TGCGCCAGCAGCCAGCGGACAGGGACGGGCTACACCTTC | CASSQRTGTGYTF | TRBV4-3 | TRBD1 | TRBJ1-2 | .
TGTGCCAGCAGCTCGGGACTAGCGGAAAATATTAGCTCCTACAATGAGCAGTTCTTC | CASSSGLAENISSYNEQFF | TRBV7-3 | TRBD2 | TRBJ2-1 | .
TGTGCCAGCAGTTATGGGCGGGCCCGAGAGACCCAGTACTTC | CASSYGRARETQYF | TRBV6-5 | . | TRBJ2-5 | .
TGTGCCAGCAGCTTGACAGGGCTATCTGGGGCCAACGTCCTGACTTTC | CASSLTGLSGANVLTF | TRBV7-3 | TRBD1 | TRBJ2-6 | once
TGCGCCAGCAATAGCGGGAGTCGCTACGAGCAGTACTTC | CASNSGSRYEQYF | TRBV5-1 | TRBD2 | TRBJ2-7 | .
TGTGCCAGCAGCTTAGCCCTGACAGGGACGGGGTACAATGAGCAGTTCTTC | CASSLALTGTGYNEQFF | TRBV7-9 | TRBD1 | TRBJ2-1 | .
TGCGCCAGCAGCATGGGACCTGGGAGTGGCCTCGAGCAGTACTTC | CASSMGPGSGLEQYF | TRBV5-1 | . | TRBJ2-7 | .
TGTGCCTGGAGCCCAGGGCGGATAGCTAAAGCTTTCTTT | CAWSPGRIAKAFF | TRBV30 | . | TRBJ1-1 | .